This T cell receptor beta chain was identified during a study of cytomegalovirus exposure and HLA in healthy donors. PCR amplification relied on 60 Vbeta primers (plus 13 Jbeta primers). TCRdb's table, derived via immunoSEQ multiplex PCR, lists solely in-frame clones and lacks some. The sample contains around 200,000 clones, around 85% of which appear only once. CDR1 is MDHEN, CDR2 SYDVKM, per germline. The ends were cut back, 5 bases at V and 4 bases at J, with 15 bases in the middle. CDR3 length equals 15 residues. General study findings and limits: The study reported that TCR beta sequences accurately predicted HLA-A and HLA-B alleles in most subjects. As a later analysis revealed, most CMV-associated TCR beta chains appeared HLA-restricted.

Notes on this clone: Its antigen is still unknown.

Sequencing was performed on PBMCs. This chain connects TRBV28 to TRBJ1-5, with a weak D call TRBD1 (6 bases). The TCR originated in a man aged 50 to 59 in good health and CMV-seronegative. In DNA form, the CDR3 reads TGTGCCAGCAGTCAAGGGGGGGCAAAAAATCAGCCCCAGCATTTT. It codes for CASSQGGAKNQPQHF.